This is a list of T cell receptor beta chains from one sample in a study of shared clonotypes between healthy human individuals. The repertoire was sequenced with immunoSEQ multiplex PCR; TCRdb's copy has only in-frame clones and lacks some. The table lists fewer than 350,000 clones, around nine tenths of them singletons, with around 15% in the top ten. The specimen was memory CD8+ T cells sorted from blood. These receptors came from a young man in good health. The CDR3 runs from the conserved cysteine through the conserved F or W. D genes are given only for firm matches. Part of the rows lack a size; the others show once, few, many or a class for expanded clones.

TRBJ2-7,TRBV5-6,NA,NA,TGTGCCAGCAGCTTCCAGGAGGGGACCTCCTACGAGCAGTACTTC,CASSFQEGTSYEQYF
TRBJ2-1,TRBV5-4,TRBD2,NA,TGTGCCAGCAGCTTGGGCTTTGGAGCGGGGCATGAGCAGTTCTTC,CASSLGFGAGHEQFF
TRBJ1-2,TRBV7-9,TRBD1,once,TGTGCCAGCAGCTCCAACAGGGGGCTTGGCTACACCTTC,CASSSNRGLGYTF
TRBJ1-4,TRBV7-9,NA,NA,TGTGCCAGCACCAACCGGGTCCTCGATGAAAAACTGTTTTTT,CASTNRVLDEKLFF
TRBJ2-5,TRBV5-1,NA,NA,TGCGCCAGCAGCTTGTTCTGGGGTAGGGAGACCCAGTACTTC,CASSLFWGRETQYF
TRBJ2-2,TRBV10-3,TRBD1,NA,TGTGCCGTGACAGGGGATCCGGGCACCGGGGAGCTGTTTTTT,CAVTGDPGTGELFF
TRBJ2-3,TRBV2,TRBD2,NA,TGTGCCAGCAGCCTAGCGGGAGGCACAGATACGCAGTATTTT,CASSLAGGTDTQYF
TRBJ2-2,TRBV2,NA,NA,TGTGCCAGCGGCCCGGGACTGGACCACACCGGGGAGCTGTTTTTT,CASGPGLDHTGELFF
TRBJ2-7,TRBV4-3,NA,many,TGCGCCAGCAGCCAAGATTGGGCGGACGAGCAGTACTTC,CASSQDWADEQYF
TRBJ1-1,TRBV4-1,TRBD1,NA,TGCGCCACCTCAGGGACAGTCGCTGAAGCTTTCTTT,CATSGTVAEAFF
TRBJ2-1,TRBV10-3,NA,NA,TGTGCCATCAGTGACCAGGGGCCCTACAATGAGCAGTTCTTC,CAISDQGPYNEQFF
TRBJ1-3,TRBV27,NA,few,TGTGCCAGCAGTTTTTCCGGGACTCTTGGAAACACCATATATTTT,CASSFSGTLGNTIYF
TRBJ2-6,TRBV2,NA,NA,TGTGCCAGCAGTGAAGTCAACTCTGGGGCCAACGTCCTGACTTTC,CASSEVNSGANVLTF
TRBJ2-2,TRBV9,TRBD2,NA,TGTGCCAGCAGCTCAAGTAATGGGCTAGCGGGGACCGGGGAGCTGTTTTTT,CASSSSNGLAGTGELFF
TRBJ1-1,TRBV7-9,NA,many,TGTGCCAGCAGCCCCCCGTGGGAGGGAAACACTGAAGCTTTCTTT,CASSPPWEGNTEAFF
TRBJ2-7,TRBV5-1,NA,NA,TGCGCCAGCAGTTGGGGGGGCGCTAGCGGTGCCTCCTACGAGCAGTACTTC,CASSWGGASGASYEQYF
TRBJ2-7,TRBV7-2,TRBD1,NA,TGTGCCAGCATCAACCCGGACAGGGAACACGAGCAGTACTTC,CASINPDREHEQYF
TRBJ2-7,TRBV7-9,TRBD1,few,TGTGCCAGCAGCTTGATGACAGGGCTGCACGAGCAGTACTTC,CASSLMTGLHEQYF
TRBJ2-7,TRBV7-2,NA,NA,TGTGCCAGCAGCCGAAACCCAGGGAGCTACGAGCAGTACTTC,CASSRNPGSYEQYF
TRBJ1-5,TRBV27,NA,NA,TGTGCCAGCAGTTATAGGGTTGGCGGTTCTGGTCAGCCCCAGCATTTT,CASSYRVGGSGQPQHF
TRBJ2-5,TRBV28,NA,few,TGTGCCAGCGCTGAGTTAGCGGAATTTCAAGAGACCCAGTACTTC,CASAELAEFQETQYF
TRBJ2-5,TRBV25-1,NA,NA,TGTGCCAGCAGTGAAAAGGGTATACAAGAGACCCAGTACTTC,CASSEKGIQETQYF
TRBJ2-7,TRBV5-4,NA,NA,TGTGCCAGCAGCTTGGGGCAGGGGCTTTCCTACGAGCAGTACTTC,CASSLGQGLSYEQYF